This TCR beta chain was recovered during a study of cytomegalovirus exposure and HLA in healthy donors (dated by TCRdb to 2016 to 2017). For context, the study as a whole: In an earlier analysis of fewer than 750 of the donors, approximately 300 Gb of sequence data and approximately 100 million unique TCR beta sequences from about 179 million T cells were reported. About 320 gigabases of sequencing data and some 85 million unique TCR sequences were included in an early release covering several hundred HLA-typed donors. Of the 398 genotyped donors, roughly 85% fell in the genetic ancestry cluster associated with self-reported Caucasian donors. The study was designed to test whether signatures of past pathogen exposure could be identified by cataloging public T cell receptors. Using immunosequencing, the study profiled T cell repertoires from about 620 subjects and related those repertoires to cytomegalovirus serostatus. In addition to the first cohort of 650 to 800 subjects, a separate validation cohort of approximately 120 different subjects was used. High-throughput TCR immunosequencing, statistical association of individual TCRs with disease status, and machine learning were combined to predict cytomegalovirus infection status. A later analysis re-examined previously published TCR beta repertoires from around 670 donors and added high-resolution HLA genotyping to investigate patterns of TCR occurrence. In the later analysis, no new phenotypic data were used to find candidate immune exposures; instead, reliance was placed on TCR beta sequences and their occurrence across donors. An earlier analysis of nearly 600 of the donors applied high-throughput TCR beta sequencing to assess whether each TCR beta V gene segment acted as functional or pseudogenic. Alongside the repertoire data, information on donor age, sex, ethnicity and CMV serostatus was compiled. A later genetic analysis took genome-wide SNP genotypes for about 65% of the 666 donors and used that subset as a discovery cohort. All discovery cohort repertoires had been generated using a single sequencing platform. Class I and class II HLA loci were covered by the typing at four-digit resolution. The number of typed donors differed by locus: about 629-640 for A, B, C, DRB1 and DQB1; 500 to 550 for DQA1; around 580 for DPA1; and around 490 for DPB1. Roughly five DR-DQ haplotypes were handled as single units for association and clustering because linkage in the cohort was strong. Among approximately 370 genotyped donors of the cohort, an average of around 240,000 unique TCR beta nucleotide sequences was sequenced per donor, of which about 20% were non-productive. The paper's findings and limits, for the study overall: An earlier analysis of around 600 of the donors showed that most TCR beta V segments appeared in productive rearrangements either about 87% or about 30% of the time, which broadly matched IMGT annotations. The authors suggested that the approach could potentially be extended to other disease states and immunological phenotypes. A further reported finding was that TCR beta sequences accurately predicted the HLA-A and HLA-B alleles for most subjects in the first cohort. Only TCR beta chains were sequenced in this cohort, and the absence of alpha or paired-chain data limited detectable features. Roughly uniform sequencing depth across donors was assumed in presence/absence analyses, although this assumption may not hold. A later genetic analysis reported fewer N-insertions in productive TCRs among donors in an Asian-associated ancestry cluster than the approximately 700-donor mean. CMV serostatus was the only immune exposure information available for the cohort. Across donors, most TCR sequences were observed very rarely, whereas some public TCRs were present in many individuals. The earlier analysis of 587 of the donors excluded 15 to 20 rarely observed V segments, including chromosome 9 orphons, because counts were too low. A later analysis reported that several top co-occurrence clusters appeared linked to parvovirus B19, influenza, CMV and Epstein-Barr virus. HLA typing was unavailable for some donors at each locus, so association tests used only the typed subset. Correlated functional status among segregating V segments might reflect linkage disequilibrium, but an unknown experimental factor could not be ruled out. A cluster of highly shared sequence variants was judged likely to be a technical artifact of the sequencing pipeline. The study gave a list of under 200 TCR beta chains associated with cytomegalovirus. Most CMV-associated TCR beta chains appeared to be HLA-restricted in a later analysis, and the HLA associations seemed to be driven largely by CMV exposure. According to a later analysis, TCR association rates differed among HLA loci, with DRB1 alleles showing the most associated TCRs and HLA-C alleles showing the fewest. A few of the identified cytomegalovirus-associated TCR beta chains were confirmed in vitro to be specific for cytomegalovirus antigens. Compared with equally common non-associated chains, HLA-associated TCR beta chains in a later analysis were more clonally expanded and had lower generation probabilities. When HLA alleles, especially DR and DQ, strongly co-occurred, TCR associations were difficult to assign to individual alleles. A later genetic analysis associated a missense DCLRE1C variant with V-gene and J-gene trimming of TCR beta chains, and an independent cohort replicated the association. The classifier was reported to diagnose cytomegalovirus status with high specificity and sensitivity in both the original cohort and the validation cohort. Because the 87-base-pair reads could not distinguish some IMGT-functional V segments, including TRBV6-2 and TRBV6-3, those segments were excluded. In a later analysis, 15,000 to 20,000 TCR beta sequences were associated with specific HLA alleles at a false discovery rate of 0.05.

A remark on this clone: Its recognized antigen is unknown. Base-call qualities are not available, and no considerably larger clone is one nucleotide away.

The cohort was made up of about 610 healthy bone marrow donors. At the time of sampling, every cohort member was nominally healthy, though immune exposures that went unrecorded were likely present. The donor was CMV seronegative and was included in the group of 352 seronegative cohort members. Each donor provided a peripheral blood sample, and peripheral blood mononuclear cells were used for TCR beta sequencing. Genomic DNA was extracted from the blood cell samples with the Qiagen DNeasy Blood Extraction Kit. Preparation of the library involved the immunoSEQ multiplex PCR assay. For the multiplex PCR, a mixture combining 60 forward primers for TCR Vbeta segments and 13 reverse primers for TCR Jbeta segments was used. Amplification of the CDR3 region of rearranged TCR beta genes was performed with a multiplex PCR assay on genomic DNA. Amplified TCR beta libraries were sequenced as 87-base-pair reads on the Illumina HiSeq System. In the original analysis: A later analysis counted tens of millions of unique TCR beta chains across the 670 or so repertoires, and some 11 million of these chains were shared by at least two donors. Raw reads were error-corrected and collapsed into unique sequences by a nearest-neighbor algorithm in which closely related sequences were merged to remove PCR and sequencing errors. Alignment of CDR3 sequences to IMGT reference sequences was used to assign V, D and J gene segments. For a sequence to be retained, a match of at least six nucleotides was required to both a V gene segment and a J gene segment. A rearrangement counted as productive if the CDR3 had no stop codons and remained in frame with V and J, and every other rearrangement counted as non-productive. CDR3 was defined according to IMGT convention as the region running from the second conserved V-encoded cysteine to the conserved J-encoded phenylalanine. The earlier analysis of fewer than 700 of the donors excluded sequences that lacked an unambiguous match to a single V gene segment. An earlier analysis of 587 of the donors called V segments functional above 56.7% productive rearrangements and segregating when the between-donor standard deviation exceeded 5%. To diagnose cytomegalovirus status from the catalog of TCR beta chain sequences, a statistical classification framework was built. V and J gene assignment, in a later analysis, came from comparing TCR nucleotide sequences with IMGT/GENE-DB human TR gene sequences. In a later analysis, CDR3 sequences and most-parsimonious VDJ recombination scenarios were assigned using the TCRdist pipeline. A later analysis defined each TCR beta chain by its CDR3 amino acid sequence plus V-gene family, and excluded reads lacking a unique V-gene family. In a later analysis, around 650 highly shared, low-generation-probability nucleotide sequences were removed to address suspected cross-contamination and a sequencing artifact. For each public chain, a later analysis derived a clonal expansion index from normalized ranks of inferred template counts within each repertoire. Generation probabilities in a later analysis came from a VDJ recombination model fitted to out-of-frame rearrangements, and those results were checked against IGoR. In a later analysis, TCR-TCR, TCR-HLA and TCR-CMV co-occurrence was scored with hypergeometric tests, and a repertoire-size bias correction was applied to TCR pairs. False discovery rates were estimated in a later analysis by permuting HLA or CMV assignments 20 times. A later analysis grouped co-occurring TCRs with DBSCAN, adding TCRdist sequence similarity when clustering within HLA-allele-positive subsets. Repertoires with fewer than 30,000 or more than 120,000 public chains, plus five repertoires with anomalous nucleotide sharing, were excluded from co-occurrence clustering. Imported from immuneACCESS, the table was reduced by TCRdb to in-frame sequences with V and J called. These copies leave out some clones; in studies compared against another copy, an unresolved V gene accounts for under half, and the cause of the remainder is not known. V and J calls and clone size are given by that table; D and trimming were obtained from the DNA. This sample has about 93,000 clones in its table, and approximately 83% of those were observed once. About 3.8% of the sample comes from the top ten.

Inclusive of the bounding cysteine and phenylalanine, the CDR3 is 14 residues long. CDR3 DNA is the only sequence kept; it has 42 bases, read in frame from the first base. Sequences LNHDA (CDR1) and SQIVND (CDR2) are obtained from the germline V gene (reference sequence). Trimming removed 6 bases from V and 4 bases from J, leaving 15 bases between the germline ends. The chain is made from TRBV19 and TRBJ1-1, with the D gene not confidently named. The receptor was derived from a man between 50 and 59 years old in good health and CMV-seronegative. The sample consisted of PBMCs. The nucleotides are TGTGCCAGTAGCAAGGCGAGTCGGGGCACTGAAGCTTTCTTT. This translates into CASSKASRGTEAFF.